Sequencing of this TCR beta chain was carried out in a study of T cell responses to AZD1222 COVID-19 vaccine. The method was immunoSEQ multiplex PCR; TCRdb's version includes in-frame clones alone and lacks a portion of them. The data show almost 55,000 clones, 84% seen once. Note on this clone: The antigen remains unidentified.

Regarding the study as a whole: Repertoire samples came only from after the peak T cell response.

The CDR3 has 21 amino acids. The germline V and J ends were trimmed by 9 bases and 0 bases, with 33 bases remaining between them. Germline CDR1 and CDR2: MDHEN and SYDVKM. Sequenced material: peripheral blood, taken on day 0 of AZD1222 vaccination. The chain combines TRBV28 with TRBJ1-5, with TRBD1 as a possible D gene (5 bases). This TCR derives from an adult in good health. CDR3 in amino acids: CARRRPNSRAGFSYSNQPQHF. The CDR3 nucleotides are TGTGCCAGAAGAAGGCCAAATAGTCGGGCAGGGTTTAGCTATAGCAATCAGCCCCAGCATTTT.